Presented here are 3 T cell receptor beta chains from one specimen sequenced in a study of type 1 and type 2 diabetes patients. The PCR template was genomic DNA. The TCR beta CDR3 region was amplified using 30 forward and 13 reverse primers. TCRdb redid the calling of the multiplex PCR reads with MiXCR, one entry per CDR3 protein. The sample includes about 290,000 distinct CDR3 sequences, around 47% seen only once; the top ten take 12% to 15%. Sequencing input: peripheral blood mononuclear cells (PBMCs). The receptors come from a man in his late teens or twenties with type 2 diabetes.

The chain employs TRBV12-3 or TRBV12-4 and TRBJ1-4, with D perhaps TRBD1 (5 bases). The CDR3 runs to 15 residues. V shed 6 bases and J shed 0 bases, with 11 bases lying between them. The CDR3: CASRQTVTTNEKLFF. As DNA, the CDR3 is TGTGCCAGCAGACAGACAGTCACAACTAATGAAAAACTGTTTTTT.

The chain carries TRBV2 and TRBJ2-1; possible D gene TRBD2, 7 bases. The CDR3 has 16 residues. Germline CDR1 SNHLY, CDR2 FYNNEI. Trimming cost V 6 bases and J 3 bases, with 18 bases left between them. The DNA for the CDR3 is TGTGCCAGCAGGAAGGGGGGGAGTGACTACTACAATGAGCAGTTCTTC. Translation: CASRKGGSDYYNEQFF. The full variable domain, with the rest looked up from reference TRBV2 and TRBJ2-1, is EPEVTQTPSHQVTQMGQEVILRCVPISNHLYFYWYRQILGQKVEFLVSFYNNEISEKSEIFDDQFSVERPDGSNFTLKIRSTKLEDSAMYFCASRKGGSDYYNEQFFGPGTRLTVL.

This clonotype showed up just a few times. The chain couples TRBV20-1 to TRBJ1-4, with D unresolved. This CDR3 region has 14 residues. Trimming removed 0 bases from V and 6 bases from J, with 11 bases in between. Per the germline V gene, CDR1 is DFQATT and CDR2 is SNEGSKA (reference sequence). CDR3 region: CSARDGPRYEKLFF. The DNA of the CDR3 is TGCAGTGCTAGAGATGGGCCGCGTTATGAAAAACTGTTTTTT.